What follows are 27 T cell receptor beta chains derived from one specimen sequenced in a study of shared clonotypes between healthy human individuals. The data were produced by immunoSEQ multiplex PCR, yet TCRdb's version contains in-frame clones alone and is incomplete. The table has about 2.2 million clones, just over 90% seen once; the top ten hold more than 1.5%. It was CD45RO-negative cells, positively selected for CCR7, that made up naive CD8 cells, with terminally differentiated effector memory CD45RA+ cells excluded. The sequencing sample was made of naive CD8+ T cells from PBMCs. The receptors originated from a man in his late teens or twenties in good health. Some clones in this sample may be carry-over from other donors' samples.

The chain's CDR3 is CASSPDRRGAQETQYF. The CDR3 bases are TGTGCCAGCAGCCCGGACAGAAGAGGAGCCCAAGAGACCCAGTACTTC. The chain carries TRBV21-1 and TRBJ2-5; TRBD1 reflects the table's D call only, with no check against the DNA. TRBV21-1 is annotated as a pseudogene. The CDR3 has 16 amino acids.

V usage is TRBV29-1 and J usage is TRBJ2-1; D gene ambiguous. The CDR3 has 14 residues. CDR1 and CDR2 from the germline V gene are SQVTM and ANQGSEA. V was trimmed by 7 bases and J by 0 bases, leaving 13 bases between them. CDR3 DNA: TGCAGCGCCCGGACGTCCAGCTCCTACAATGAGCAGTTCTTC. Translation: CSARTSSSYNEQFF.

J is TRBJ2-1 and V is TRBV9, with TRBD2 identical over 8 bases. Germline CDR1 and CDR2: SGDLS and YYNGEE. Trimming took 0 bases from V and 1 from J; bases not matched to a gene: 6. The CDR3 is 17 residues long. CDR3 in DNA: TGTGCCAGCAGCGTAGTTTCCAGCGGGAGTTCCTACAATGAGCAGTTCTTC. This codes for CASSVVSSGSSYNEQFF.

This chain connects TRBV10-3 to TRBJ2-1, with TRBD2 identical over 9 bases. V shed 3 bases, J shed 8 bases, and the junction held 5 bases outside the gene matches. Germline CDR1 reads ENHRY; CDR2 reads SYGVKD. This CDR3 is built from 14 residues. The CDR3 loop is CAISEGGRGDEQFF. CDR3 nucleotides: TGTGCCATCAGTGAAGGCGGGAGGGGGGATGAGCAGTTCTTC.

The chain recombines TRBV10-3 with TRBJ2-1; TRBD2 aligns across 9 bases. The CDR3 consists of 15 residues. The ends lost 4 bases at V and 6 bases at J; junction bases unmatched: 7. Germline V lookup: CDR1 ENHRY, CDR2 SYGVKD. The DNA of the CDR3 is TGTGCCATCAGTGTCGCGGGAGGGCCTGGCAATGAGCAGTTCTTC. Protein: CAISVAGGPGNEQFF.

CDR3 DNA: TGTGCCTGGATGTTACCGGGACGGCCGCAGTTCTTC. This encodes CAWMLPGRPQFF. The chain is built from TRBV30 and TRBJ2-1; D could derive from TRBD1 or TRBD2 (5 bases each). V lost 4 bases, J lost 12 bases, and 16 bases lay in between. This CDR3 comprises 12 residues. The germline V gene has CDR1 GTSNPN and CDR2 SVGIG (reference sequence).

This clone was seen just once. CDR3 DNA: TGTGCCAGCTCAAGGGACCGTTCTAATGAAAAACTGTTTTTT. Residues: CASSRDRSNEKLFF. This chain joins TRBV18 and TRBJ1-4, with D possibly being TRBD1 (5 bases). Germline V gene lookup returns CDR1 KGHSH and CDR2 LQKENI. The ends were cut back, 5 bases at V and 3 bases at J, with 10 bases in the middle. The CDR3 is made up of 14 amino acids.

This clone appeared once. The chain employs TRBV5-5 and TRBJ1-4; D is unclear. The length of the CDR3 is 18 residues. Trimming left V 0 bases short and J 5 bases short, with 20 bases between. Germline V CDR1 and CDR2: SGHKS, YYEKEE (reference sequence). For the CDR3, the DNA is TGTGCCAGCAGCTTGGACCTACCCATTGGGCAGCTAAATGAAAAACTGTTTTTT. Its translation: CASSLDLPIGQLNEKLFF.

The V and J genes are TRBV9 and TRBJ2-3; TRBD2 aligns across 9 bases. The V gene end was trimmed by 0 bases and the J gene end by 2 bases; junction bases not matched to a gene: 16. The CDR3 runs to 20 residues. From germline, CDR1 is SGDLS and CDR2 YYNGEE. The CDR3 region has the DNA TGTGCCAGCAGCGTAGCTCGTACGGTTTTCATAGCGGGAGCCACAGATACGCAGTATTTT. It encodes CASSVARTVFIAGATDTQYF.

V usage is TRBV12-5 and J usage is TRBJ2-1; TRBD1 matches at 10 bases. This CDR3 is built from 16 residues. The ends lost 2 bases at V and 8 bases at J; junction bases unmatched: 9. The germline CDR1 and CDR2 sequences are LGHNT and FRNRAP. The CDR3 here is CASGLTTGTGVDEQFF. The CDR3 DNA sequence: TGTGCTAGTGGTTTGACAACCGGGACAGGGGTGGATGAGCAGTTCTTC.

J is TRBJ2-1 and V is TRBV28; D remains unclear. The V and J ends lost 7 bases and 4 bases respectively, with 14 bases between them. The CDR3 contains 14 residues. In germline, CDR1 is MDHEN, CDR2 SYDVKM. CDR3 amino acids: CASTMRSGYNEQFF. In DNA, the CDR3 is TGTGCCAGCACCATGCGAAGTGGGTACAATGAGCAGTTCTTC. The full variable domain, rest sourced from reference TRBV28 and TRBJ2-1, is DVKVTQSSRYLVKRTGEKVFLECVQDMDHENMFWYRQDPGLGLRLIYFSYDVKMKEKGDIPEGYSVSREKKERFSLILESASTNQTSMYLCASTMRSGYNEQFFGPGTRLTVL.

V and J are TRBV5-6 and TRBJ2-1; D may match TRBD1 or TRBD2 (5 bases each). Germline CDR1 and CDR2: SGHDT and YYEEEE. This CDR3 spans 16 amino acids. V lost 3 bases, J lost 1 base, and 14 bases lay in between. CDR3: CASSSDAEGSYNEQFF. In DNA form, the CDR3 reads TGTGCCAGCAGCTCGGACGCTGAGGGGTCCTACAATGAGCAGTTCTTC.

V and J are TRBV27 and TRBJ1-5; D gene ambiguous. CDR1 and CDR2 (germline): MNHEY, SMNVEV (reference sequence). CDR3 size: 14 residues. V lost 6 bases to trimming and J lost 4 bases, with 13 bases between them. This CDR3 is CASSPGLQNQPQHF. The CDR3 DNA reads TGTGCCAGCAGCCCCGGACTGCAAAATCAGCCCCAGCATTTT.

This sequence joins TRBV7-9 and TRBJ2-5; D gene ambiguous. The length of the CDR3 is 12 residues. The V gene lost 6 bases and the J gene lost 4 bases, with 9 bases spanning the gap. CDR1 is SEHNR, CDR2 FQNEAQ, per germline (reference sequence). Here the CDR3 reads CASRSGVETQYF. The CDR3 bases are TGTGCCAGCAGGTCTGGGGTAGAGACCCAGTACTTC. The whole variable domain, remainder taken from reference TRBV7-9 and TRBJ2-5, is DTGVSQNPRHKITKRGQNVTFRCDPISEHNRLYWYRQTLGQGPEFLTYFQNEAQLEKSRLLSDRFSAERPKGSFSTLEIQRTEQGDSAMYLCASRSGVETQYFGPGTRLLVL.

Only one count was recorded for this clone. J is TRBJ1-1 and V is TRBV9; D ambiguous. V was pared by 0 bases and J by 1 base, with 10 bases between. The CDR3 is 15 amino acids. Germline CDR1 reads SGDLS; CDR2 reads YYNGEE. This chain's CDR3 is CASSVVEASNTEAFF. The CDR3 bases are TGTGCCAGCAGCGTAGTTGAGGCATCGAACACTGAAGCTTTCTTT.

The rearrangement uses TRBV27 and TRBJ1-2; D might be TRBD1 (6 bases). With 4 bases removed from V and 1 base from J, the gap between germline ends came to 19 bases. The CDR3 totals 17 residues. Germline V CDR1 and CDR2: MNHEY, SMNVEV (reference sequence). The CDR3 nucleotides read TGTGCCAGCAGTTCCCTCCCACCAGGACAGAGTAACTATGGCTACACCTTC. It specifies CASSSLPPGQSNYGYTF.

The chain couples TRBV27 to TRBJ1-1; D might be TRBD1 (5 bases). The germline gives CDR1 MNHEY, CDR2 SMNVEV (reference sequence). CDR3 length: 14 amino acids. The V end was cut by 0 bases, the J end by 12 bases, with 17 bases between. The CDR3 here is CASSLSGGEAGPFF. CDR3 in DNA: TGTGCCAGCAGTTTATCGGGAGGGGAGGCGGGGCCTTTCTTT.

This sequence joins TRBV27 and TRBJ2-1; D remains unclear. The CDR3 loop spans 16 amino acids. The V gene lost 0 bases and the J gene lost 2 bases, with 11 bases spanning the gap. CDR1 and CDR2 from the germline V gene are MNHEY and SMNVEV (reference sequence). CDR3 amino acids: CASSLSPGYPYNEQFF. CDR3 in DNA: TGTGCCAGCAGTTTATCGCCAGGATACCCCTACAATGAGCAGTTCTTC.

This sequence joins TRBV4-2 and TRBJ2-3, with 9 positions matching TRBD2. The CDR3 spans 16 residues. Germline CDR1 and CDR2: LGHNA and YNFKEQ. The V and J ends lost 4 bases and 3 bases, in that order; junction bases with no gene match: 8. CDR3 residues: CASSPTSGDLTDTQYF. The CDR3, as DNA: TGTGCCAGCAGCCCGACTAGCGGAGACCTAACAGATACGCAGTATTTT.

V and J are TRBV27 and TRBJ2-1; 10 nucleotides match TRBD2. The J segment lost 6 bases and the V segment lost 1 base, leaving 3 bases of the junction unmatched. CDR3 length: 15 amino acids. CDR1 is MNHEY, CDR2 SMNVEV, per germline (reference sequence). CDR3 region: CASSLYPSGSNEQFF. In nucleotides, the CDR3 is TGTGCCAGCAGTTTATATCCTAGCGGGAGCAATGAGCAGTTCTTC.

The V gene is TRBV7-9, the J gene TRBJ2-5, with D maybe TRBD1 (5 bases). The ends were cut back, 8 bases at V and 7 bases at J, with 14 bases in the middle. The length of the CDR3 is 12 residues. CDR1 is SEHNR and CDR2 is FQNEAQ in the germline V gene (reference sequence). This CDR3 reads CASADGQGTQYF. CDR3 in DNA: TGTGCCAGCGCCGACGGCCAGGGGACCCAGTACTTC.

This clone was recorded only once. This chain joins TRBV28 and TRBJ2-2; D ambiguous. This CDR3 is built from 15 residues. Germline CDR1 and CDR2: MDHEN and SYDVKM. V lost 4 bases to trimming and J lost 4 bases, with 13 bases between them. DNA for the CDR3: TGTGCCAGCAGTTGGTGGGCAAAACGCACCGGGGAGCTGTTTTTT. Translation: CASSWWAKRTGELFF.

This clone has only one observation. The V gene is TRBV9, the J gene TRBJ2-4; D gene ambiguous. There are 14 residues in the CDR3. CDR1 is SGDLS, CDR2 YYNGEE, per germline. V shed 4 bases and J shed 0 bases, with 8 bases lying between them. CDR3 loop: CASSSALAKNIQYF. DNA for the CDR3: TGTGCCAGCAGCTCAGCTCTAGCCAAAAACATTCAGTACTTC.

The chain links TRBV27 to TRBJ1-1, with 9 positions matching TRBD1. V gave up 5 bases and J gave up 11 bases; unmatched junction bases: 9. Per germline, CDR1 MNHEY and CDR2 SMNVEV (reference sequence). The CDR3 sequence is 13 residues long. CDR3: CASSTTSGTGAFF. In nucleotides, the CDR3 is TGTGCCAGCAGTACTACATCCGGGACAGGGGCTTTCTTT.

V and J are TRBV7-9 and TRBJ1-3; D is unresolved. V was trimmed by 4 bases and J by 7 bases, leaving 14 bases between them. Germline V gene lookup returns CDR1 SEHNR and CDR2 FQNEAQ (reference sequence). CDR3 length: 14 residues. This CDR3 reads CASSSTGPGNTIYF. The CDR3 DNA is TGTGCCAGCAGCTCTACCGGGCCGGGGAACACCATATATTTT. Variable domain in full (rest from reference TRBV7-9 and TRBJ1-3): DTGVSQNPRHKITKRGQNVTFRCDPISEHNRLYWYRQTLGQGPEFLTYFQNEAQLEKSRLLSDRFSAERPKGSFSTLEIQRTEQGDSAMYLCASSSTGPGNTIYFGEGSWLTVV.

This chain links TRBV30 with TRBJ1-3; the D is unclear. Germline CDR1 GTSNPN, CDR2 SVGIG (reference sequence). The CDR3 is 14 amino acids. V dropped 6 bases and J dropped 5 bases, with 17 bases sitting between them. The CDR3 sequence: CACIMDYSRNTIYF. In DNA, the CDR3 is TGTGCCTGTATAATGGATTACTCGCGAAACACCATATATTTT. The full variable domain, in which reference TRBV30 and TRBJ1-3 provide the parts outside the CDR3, is SQTIHQWPATLVQPVGSPLSLECTVEGTSNPNLYWYRQAAGRGLQLLFYSVGIGQISSEVPQNLSASRPQDRQFILSSKKLLLSDSGFYLCACIMDYSRNTIYFGEGSWLTVV.

Written as DNA, the CDR3 is TGTGCCAGCAGCGTAGAAAGCGGTTTTAAGTTCTTC. This codes for CASSVESGFKFF. The genes are TRBV9 and TRBJ2-1; a possible D gene is TRBD2 (5 bases). Germline V CDR1 and CDR2: SGDLS, YYNGEE. The V end was cut by 0 bases, the J end by 14 bases, with 12 bases between. The length of the CDR3 is 12 residues.